The clone carrying this T cell receptor beta chain qualifies as medium-sized. The antigen is not known. Constant-region reverse primers amplified full-length variable regions, followed by semi-nested Nested Universal Primer A PCR. TCRdb called the 5' RACE reads again in MiXCR, with one record for every CDR3 protein. The sample contains 6,500 to 10,000 distinct CDR3 sequences, roughly 15% of which appear only once. Study results and caveats: The TCR gene usage of tumor memory CD4+ T cells clustered together with blood and lymph node memory CD4+ cells and with lymph node naive CD4+ cells.

V shed 0 bases, J shed 4 bases, and the junction held 16 bases outside the gene matches. Per the germline V gene, CDR1 is LGHNA and CDR2 is YSLEER. The CDR3 contains 19 residues. This sequence joins TRBV4-3 and TRBJ1-2; 8 bases match TRBD1. The sequence was obtained from a female donor with breast cancer. Sample: memory CD4+ T cells sorted from blood. Subset: memory CD4+ T cells, CD4+CD45RO+CD25-. CDR3 protein: CASSQDHRTADRALYGYTF. The CDR3 region has the DNA TGCGCCAGCAGCCAAGATCACCGGACGGCGGACAGGGCCCTCTATGGCTACACCTTC.